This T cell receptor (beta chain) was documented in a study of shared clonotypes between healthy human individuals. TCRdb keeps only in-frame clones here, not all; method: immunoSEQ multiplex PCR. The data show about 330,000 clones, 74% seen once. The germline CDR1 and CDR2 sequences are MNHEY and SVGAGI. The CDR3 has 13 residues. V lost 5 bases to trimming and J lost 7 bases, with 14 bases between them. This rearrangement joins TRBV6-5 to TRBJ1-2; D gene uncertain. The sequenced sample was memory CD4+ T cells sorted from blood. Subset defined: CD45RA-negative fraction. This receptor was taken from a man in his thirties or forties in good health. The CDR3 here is CASSPWPGSGYTF. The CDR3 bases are TGTGCCAGCAGTCCTTGGCCTGGGAGTGGCTACACCTTC.